These 17 T cell receptor beta chains came from one sample sequenced in a study of regulatory T cells in long-lasting Graves disease. Specified time point: newly diagnosed GD, antithyroid drugs for less than 3 months. Generation of the TCR library employed RNA extracted from PBMCs. Arm-PCR of CDR3 regions and iRepertoire HTBI primers were used to build TCR beta libraries. Using its own MiXCR run on the multiplex PCR reads, TCRdb lists one record per CDR3 protein. The data contain about 420,000 distinct CDR3 sequences, approximately 16% of them singletons. These data were also reused for a study on T cells in Graves' hyperthyroidism and ophthalmopathy.

Here the sequenced sample was peripheral blood mononuclear cells (PBMCs), taken at new diagnosis, from a patient treated with antithyroid drugs. These receptors all stem from a young woman with Graves disease.

This clonotype appeared a few times. The junction differs from germline at one of its ends, possibly a read error. V and J are TRBV27 and TRBJ2-2, with D perhaps TRBD1 (6 bases). Germline-derived CDR1 and CDR2 are MNHEY and SMNVEV (reference sequence). CDR3 length equals 17 residues. The CDR3: CASSLSTGNSNTGELFF. The CDR3 nucleotides read TGTGCCAGCAGTCTATCTACAGGGAACTCGAACACCGGGGAGCTGTTTTTT.

In its sample, this clonotype was seen a few times. The chain is built from TRBV5-1 and TRBJ1-2; 7 nucleotides line up with TRBD1. The V segment lost 0 bases and the J segment 4 bases; nucleotides outside the gene matches: 6. The CDR3 sequence is 15 residues long. CDR1 SGHRS and CDR2 YFSETQ come from the germline V gene. CDR3 bases: TGCGCCAGCAGCTTGGCCGAAGGGGGCGGCTATGGCTACACCTTC. Residues: CASSLAEGGGYGYTF. Full variable domain (missing parts from reference TRBV5-1 and TRBJ1-2): KAGVTQTPRYLIKTRGQQVTLSCSPISGHRSVSWYQQTPGQGLQFLFEYFSETQRNKGNFPGRFSGRQFSNSRSEMNVSTLELGDSALYLCASSLAEGGGYGYTFGSGTRLTVV.

This clonotype was observed once. The V and J genes are TRBV4-2 and TRBJ1-6; no firm D call. CDR1 LGHNA and CDR2 YNFKEQ come from the germline V gene. V lost 1 base, J lost 8 bases, and 9 bases lay in between. This CDR3 has 14 amino acids. The CDR3: CASSQGGSDSPLHF. CDR3 coding DNA: TGTGCCAGCAGCCAAGGAGGTTCGGATTCACCCCTCCACTTT.

The rearrangement links TRBV7-2 to TRBJ2-2, with 13 positions matching TRBD2. The ends lost 5 bases at V and 5 bases at J; junction bases unmatched: 8. The CDR3 consists of 17 residues. The V gene's germline CDR1 is SGHTA and CDR2 FQGNSA. CDR3 sequence (DNA): TGTGCCAGCAGCCCCCGAGGACTAGCGGGAGTGACCGGGGAGCTGTTTTTT. It specifies CASSPRGLAGVTGELFF.

The sample holds many counts of this clonotype. The rearrangement uses TRBV7-2 and TRBJ1-6; possible D gene TRBD1, 5 bases. Looked up from germline, CDR1 is SGHTA and CDR2 is FQGNSA. This CDR3 contains 17 residues. Trimming left V 5 bases short and J 0 bases short, with 14 bases between. CDR3 nucleotides: TGTGCCAGCAGCCCGAGTCAGGGTCGCTCCTATAATTCACCCCTCCACTTT. It is translated as CASSPSQGRSYNSPLHF.

Many counts were recorded for this clonotype. The V and J genes are TRBV7-3 and TRBJ2-3; D uncertain. The germline gives CDR1 SGHTA, CDR2 FQGTGA. V lost 3 bases, J lost 6 bases, and 19 bases lay in between. This CDR3 has 16 residues. The CDR3 loop reads CASSFTPNPRGDTQYF. CDR3 in DNA: TGTGCCAGCAGCTTCACTCCGAACCCGCGTGGGGATACGCAGTATTTT.

This clonotype came up many times. This chain joins TRBV12-3 or TRBV12-4 and TRBJ2-7; 8 bases line up with TRBD2. Losses at the gene ends were 5 bases for V and 0 bases for J; bases not matched to a gene: 12. The CDR3 spans 17 residues. The CDR3 coding sequence is TGTGCCAGCAGTCGGCAATCGGGGACTAGTATCTCCTACGAGCAGTACTTC. It yields the protein CASSRQSGTSISYEQYF.

This clonotype was counted many times. The chain couples TRBV30 to TRBJ2-7; D not certain. The CDR3 spans 11 residues. Germline lookup yields CDR1 GTSNPN and CDR2 SVGIG (reference sequence). V lost 5 bases to trimming and J lost 5 bases, with 10 bases between them. This CDR3 is CAWGQAHEQYF. The CDR3 DNA reads as TGTGCCTGGGGCCAAGCACACGAGCAGTACTTC.

Only one count was recorded for this clonotype. V is TRBV19 and J is TRBJ2-1; D ambiguous. CDR1 is LNHDA, CDR2 SQIVND, per germline (reference sequence). This CDR3 is 15 amino acids long. V shed 6 bases and J shed 5 bases, with 17 bases lying between them. The CDR3 DNA follows: TGTGCCAGTAGAGGTTTCGGCATATCGCACAATGAGCAGTTCTTC. Amino acids: CASRGFGISHNEQFF.

At least ten counts were recorded for this clonotype. The DNA of the CDR3 is TGTGCCAGCAGCTTAGGGGTGGGATCCAATGAGCAGTTCTTC. The encoded protein is CASSLGVGSNEQFF. The rearrangement joins TRBV11-2 to TRBJ2-1; unclear D gene. V lost 1 base and J 6 bases, leaving 10 bases between the germline ends. Germline CDR1 SGHAT, CDR2 FQNNGV. This CDR3 region has 14 residues.

This clonotype has ten or more counts. The chain joins TRBV27 to TRBJ1-6; no clear D. Trimming stripped 0 bases from V and 10 bases from J, with 7 bases between. This CDR3 spans 13 amino acids. The germline V gene encodes CDR1 MNHEY and CDR2 SMNVEV (reference sequence). The CDR3 loop is CASSLSGQSPLHF. CDR3 DNA: TGTGCCAGCAGTTTATCGGGCCAGTCACCCCTCCACTTT.

This clonotype was recorded a few times. This chain joins TRBV13 and TRBJ2-3; 9 bases align to TRBD2. CDR3 length: 15 residues. V was clipped by 2 bases and J by 6 bases; unmatched bases: 6. CDR1 and CDR2 (germline): PRHDT, FYEKMQ (reference sequence). In DNA, the CDR3 is TGTGCCAGCAGCTTACCCGCGGGAGGGAGGGATACGCAGTATTTT. This encodes CASSLPAGGRDTQYF. Complete variable domain (other parts from reference TRBV13 and TRBJ2-3): AAGVIQSPRHLIKEKRETATLKCYPIPRHDTVYWYQQGPGQDPQFLISFYEKMQSDKGSIPDRFSAQQFSDYHSELNMSSLELGDSALYFCASSLPAGGRDTQYFGPGTRLTVL.

This clonotype was picked up many times. The V and J genes are TRBV7-3 and TRBJ1-1, with 8 bases identical to TRBD1. V was pared by 3 bases and J by 11 bases, with 8 bases of the junction left unmatched. This CDR3 comprises 13 residues. Germline V gene data show CDR1 as SGHTA and CDR2 as FQGTGA. The CDR3 spells CASSFGTGAVAFF. CDR3 bases: TGTGCCAGCAGCTTCGGGACAGGTGCCGTTGCTTTCTTT.

This clonotype was observed a handful of times. The chain joins TRBV9 to TRBJ2-5, with 10 bases lining up with TRBD2. This CDR3 is built from 18 residues. The V segment lost 0 bases and the J segment 1 base; nucleotides outside the gene matches: 9. CDR1 is SGDLS and CDR2 is YYNGEE in the germline V gene. CDR3 loop: CASSVGLAGVQVQETQYF. CDR3 sequence (DNA): TGTGCCAGCAGCGTAGGTCTAGCGGGAGTCCAAGTCCAAGAGACCCAGTACTTC.

This clonotype has ten or more counts. One end of the junction is discordant with germline, which a read error may explain. The V call is TRBV12-3 or TRBV12-4, the J call TRBJ2-7; 7 nucleotides agree with TRBD2. This CDR3 has 13 amino acids. The CDR3 protein is CASSLSSGTPLGF. The CDR3, as DNA: TGTGCCAGCAGTTTATCGAGCGGGACCCCTTTGGGCTTC.

This clonotype has a handful of counts. The CDR3 nucleotides read TGTGCCAGCTCACTGGCCGGGACTAGCGGGAGGCCTAATGAGCAGTTCTTC. It is translated as CASSLAGTSGRPNEQFF. The V call is TRBV18, the J call TRBJ2-1; 15 positions match TRBD2. In germline, CDR1 is KGHSH, CDR2 LQKENI. The CDR3 is made up of 17 amino acids. V gave up 4 bases and J gave up 7 bases; unmatched junction bases: 8.

This sequence joins TRBV28 and TRBJ2-5; TRBD2 might be the D (6 bases). The CDR3 is 15 residues long. Germline V gene lookup returns CDR1 MDHEN and CDR2 SYDVKM. V gave up 3 bases and J gave up 2 bases, with 13 bases separating them. CDR3 sequence reads: CASSFETSGQETQYF. The CDR3 DNA reads TGTGCCAGCAGTTTCGAGACTAGTGGTCAAGAGACCCAGTACTTC.